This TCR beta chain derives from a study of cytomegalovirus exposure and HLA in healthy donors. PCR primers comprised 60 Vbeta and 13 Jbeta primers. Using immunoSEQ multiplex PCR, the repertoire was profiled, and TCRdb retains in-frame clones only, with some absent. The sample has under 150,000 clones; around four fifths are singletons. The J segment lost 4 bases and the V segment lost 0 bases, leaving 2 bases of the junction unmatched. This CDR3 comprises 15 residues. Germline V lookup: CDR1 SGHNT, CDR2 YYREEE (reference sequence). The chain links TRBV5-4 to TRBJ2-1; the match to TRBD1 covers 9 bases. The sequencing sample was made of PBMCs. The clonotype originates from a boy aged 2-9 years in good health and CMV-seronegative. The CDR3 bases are TGTGCCAGCAGCTTGGGGACAGGGGAATACAATGAGCAGTTCTTC. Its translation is CASSLGTGEYNEQFF.